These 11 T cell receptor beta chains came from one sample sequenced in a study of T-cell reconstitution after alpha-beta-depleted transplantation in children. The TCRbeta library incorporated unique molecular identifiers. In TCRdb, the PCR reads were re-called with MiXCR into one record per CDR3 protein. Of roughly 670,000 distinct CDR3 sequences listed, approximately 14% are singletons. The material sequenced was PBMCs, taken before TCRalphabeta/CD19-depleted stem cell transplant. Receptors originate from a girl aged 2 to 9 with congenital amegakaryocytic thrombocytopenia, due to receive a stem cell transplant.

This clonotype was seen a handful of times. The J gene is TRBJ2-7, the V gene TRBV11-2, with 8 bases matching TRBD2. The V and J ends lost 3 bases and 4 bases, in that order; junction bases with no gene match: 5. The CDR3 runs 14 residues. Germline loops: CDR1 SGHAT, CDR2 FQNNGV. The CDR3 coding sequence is TGTGCCAGCAGCTTTAGCGGGATGAGATACGAGCAGTACTTC. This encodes CASSFSGMRYEQYF.

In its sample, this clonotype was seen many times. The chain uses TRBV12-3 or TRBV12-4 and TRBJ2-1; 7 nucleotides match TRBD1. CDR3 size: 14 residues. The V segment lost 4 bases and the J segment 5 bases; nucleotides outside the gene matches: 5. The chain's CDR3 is CASSSGTANNEQFF. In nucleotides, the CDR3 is TGTGCCAGCAGTTCCGGGACAGCTAACAATGAGCAGTTCTTC.

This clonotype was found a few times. CDR3: CASSPILTGGRPNIQYF. The CDR3 coding sequence is TGTGCCAGCAGTCCCATACTCACGGGTGGGAGACCAAACATTCAGTACTTC. This rearrangement joins TRBV6-1 to TRBJ2-4, with D possibly being TRBD2 (5 bases). V lost 5 bases to trimming and J lost 6 bases, with 23 bases between them. The CDR3 runs to 17 residues. The germline CDR1 and CDR2 sequences are MNHNS and SASEGT.

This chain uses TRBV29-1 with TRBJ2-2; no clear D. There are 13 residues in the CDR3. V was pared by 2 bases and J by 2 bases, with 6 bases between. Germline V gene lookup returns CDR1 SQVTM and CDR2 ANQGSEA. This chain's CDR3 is CSVEPHNTGELFF. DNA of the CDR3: TGCAGCGTTGAACCCCACAACACCGGGGAGCTGTTTTTT.

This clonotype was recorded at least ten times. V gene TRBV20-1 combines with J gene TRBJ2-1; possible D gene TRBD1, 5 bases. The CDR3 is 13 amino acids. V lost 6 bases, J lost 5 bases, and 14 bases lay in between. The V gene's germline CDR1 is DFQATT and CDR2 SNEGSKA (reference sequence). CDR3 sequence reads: CSAPGSGHNEQFF. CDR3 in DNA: TGCAGTGCACCGGGCTCAGGGCACAATGAGCAGTTCTTC.

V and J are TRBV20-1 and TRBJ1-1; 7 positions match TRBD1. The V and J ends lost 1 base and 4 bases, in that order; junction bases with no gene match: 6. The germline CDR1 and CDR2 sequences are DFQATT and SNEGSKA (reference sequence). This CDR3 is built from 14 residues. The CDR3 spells CSARASTGSTEAFF. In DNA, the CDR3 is TGCAGTGCTAGAGCCTCGACAGGGAGCACTGAAGCTTTCTTT.

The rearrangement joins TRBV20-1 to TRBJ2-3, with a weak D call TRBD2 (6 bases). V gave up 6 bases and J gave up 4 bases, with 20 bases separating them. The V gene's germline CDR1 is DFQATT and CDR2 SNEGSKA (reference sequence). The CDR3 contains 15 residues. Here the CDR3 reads CSASRPGSGSDTQYF. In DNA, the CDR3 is TGCAGTGCCAGTAGGCCCGGGAGTGGCTCAGATACGCAGTATTTT.

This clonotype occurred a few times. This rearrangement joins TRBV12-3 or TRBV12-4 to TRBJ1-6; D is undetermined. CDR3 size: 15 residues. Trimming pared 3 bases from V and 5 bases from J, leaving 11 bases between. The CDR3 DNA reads TGTGCCAGCAGTTTTTGGCAGCTAGATAATTCACCCCTCCACTTT. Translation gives CASSFWQLDNSPLHF.

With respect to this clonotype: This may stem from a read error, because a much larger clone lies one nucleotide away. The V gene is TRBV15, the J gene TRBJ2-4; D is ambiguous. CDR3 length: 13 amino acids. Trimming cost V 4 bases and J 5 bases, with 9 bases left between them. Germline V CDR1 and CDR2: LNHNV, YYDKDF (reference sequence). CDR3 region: CATSTVWENIQYF. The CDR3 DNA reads TGTGCCACCAGCACGGTATGGGAAAACATTCAGTACTTC.

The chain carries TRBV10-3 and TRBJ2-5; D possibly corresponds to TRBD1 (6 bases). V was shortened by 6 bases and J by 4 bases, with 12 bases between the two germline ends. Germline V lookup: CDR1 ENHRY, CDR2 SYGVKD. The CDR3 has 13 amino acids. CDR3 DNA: TGTGCCATCAGCAGACAGGAGCGAGAGACCCAGTACTTC. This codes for CAISRQERETQYF.

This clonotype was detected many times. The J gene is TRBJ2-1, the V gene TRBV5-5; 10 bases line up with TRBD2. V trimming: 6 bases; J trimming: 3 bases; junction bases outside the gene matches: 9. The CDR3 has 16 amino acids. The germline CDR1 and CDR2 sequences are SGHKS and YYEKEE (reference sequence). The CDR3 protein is CASTMTGTSDYNEQFF. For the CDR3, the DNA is TGTGCCAGCACCATGACTGGGACTAGCGACTACAATGAGCAGTTCTTC.